The present T cell receptor beta chain was sequenced within a study of CD8 T cells in Susac syndrome. Germline loops: CDR1 DFQATT, CDR2 SNEGSKA (reference sequence). This CDR3 is 15 amino acids long. V dropped 7 bases and J dropped 5; count of bases not matched to a gene: 14. About 0.45 to 1 ug RNA was reverse transcribed with random hexamers. TCRdb reprocessed the immunoSEQ multiplex PCR reads with MiXCR, giving one entry per CDR3 protein. The sample gives approximately 170,000 distinct CDR3 sequences, roughly nine tenths of which show up once; approximately 0.082% is in the top ten. The receptor comes from a human donor in good health. The gene calls are TRBV20-1 and TRBJ2-3, with 8 bases identical to TRBD1. Sequencing input: CD4+ T cells from PBMCs. CDR3 bases: TGCAGTGGAAAGGTCGGGCAGGGGGCTGGAGATACGCAGTATTTT. It yields the protein CSGKVGQGAGDTQYF.